These 32 T cell receptor beta chains share one sample of origin, sequenced in a study of vaccination and CD4 T cells after COVID-19. The Oncomine TCR Beta short-read assay was applied to DNA of cultured CD4+ T cells. TCRdb ran MiXCR on the PCR reads and lists one entry per CDR3 protein. Of some 3,000 distinct CDR3 sequences in the sample, about 80% were seen once. Documented treatment: 10-day PBMC culture with coronavirus spike peptide pools or control peptides (ViraFEST assay). These TCRs are of unknown antigen specificity. Source material: CD4+ T cells from blood, cultured in vitro. Receptors originate from a human donor who had recovered from COVID-19.

This chain links TRBV10-3 with TRBJ1-1; possibly TRBD1 for D (5 bases). This CDR3 region has 14 residues. V was cut by 6 bases and J by 6 bases, with 17 bases left in between. CDR1 is ENHRY and CDR2 is SYGVKD in the germline V gene. CDR3 in amino acids: CAISLTGTKPEAFF. The CDR3 DNA reads TGTGCCATCAGCCTAACCGGGACTAAACCTGAAGCTTTCTTT.

The chain employs TRBV20-1 and TRBJ1-2, with D unresolved. The germline CDR1 and CDR2 sequences are DFQATT and SNEGSKA (reference sequence). Trimming took 1 base from V and 6 from J, leaving 15 bases between them. The CDR3 is made up of 14 amino acids. The CDR3 coding sequence is TGCAGTGCTAGAGGGGGTAGGTCAGTCGATGGCTACACCTTC. It is translated as CSARGGRSVDGYTF.

DNA of the CDR3: TGTGCCAGCAGCTTAGTGGGGGAGAAGAATGGCTACACCTTC. Translated: CASSLVGEKNGYTF. The genes are TRBV7-9 and TRBJ1-2; a weak D match, TRBD1 (5 bases). V was clipped by 1 base and J by 6 bases, with 12 bases between them. This CDR3 has 14 amino acids. Germline V gene sequence: CDR1 SEHNR, CDR2 FQNEAQ (reference sequence).

This rearrangement joins TRBV20-1 to TRBJ2-2, with TRBD2 matching 12 bases. The junction had 4 bases not matched to a gene; V was cut back by 5 bases and J by 6 bases. The length of the CDR3 is 14 residues. The germline CDR1 and CDR2 sequences are DFQATT and SNEGSKA (reference sequence). CDR3 in DNA: TGCAGTGCTCCTAGCGGGGGGGCCGCCGGGGAGCTGTTTTTT. Residues: CSAPSGGAAGELFF.

This clonotype was seen more than once but under ten times. The chain uses TRBV7-2 and TRBJ2-5; D gene uncertain. The CDR3 has 12 amino acids. V gave up 2 bases and J gave up 5 bases, with 6 bases separating them. Germline CDR1 is SGHTA and CDR2 is FQGNSA. The DNA of the CDR3 is TGTGCCAGCAGCTTACTGCCCGAGACCCAGTACTTC. It codes for CASSLLPETQYF.

The V gene is TRBV7-9, the J gene TRBJ1-5; maybe TRBD1 (5 bases). Between the trimmed V and J ends, which lost 5 bases and 4 bases, there was a span of 15 bases. Germline CDR1 SEHNR, CDR2 FQNEAQ (reference sequence). The CDR3 is 15 residues long. CDR3 residues: CASSPRGDTNQPQHF. In DNA, the CDR3 is TGTGCCAGCAGCCCCCGGGGGGATACTAATCAGCCCCAGCATTTT.

This clonotype was recorded once. V is TRBV2 and J is TRBJ1-2, with no clear D. CDR1 is SNHLY, CDR2 FYNNEI, per germline. The CDR3 spans 13 residues. Trimming took 4 bases from V and 4 from J, leaving 10 bases between them. The CDR3 DNA reads as TGTGCCAGCAGTGGCCAGGACCTCTATGGCTACACCTTC. Translating gives CASSGQDLYGYTF.

The chain is built from TRBV12-3 or TRBV12-4 and TRBJ2-2; no clear D. CDR3 length: 14 amino acids. V shed 6 bases and J shed 1 base, with 9 bases lying between them. CDR3 in amino acids: CASRPFKNTGELFF. The CDR3 region has the DNA TGTGCCAGCAGACCTTTTAAGAACACCGGGGAGCTGTTTTTT.

This clonotype was found once. V is TRBV10-3 and J is TRBJ1-2; D is ambiguous. The V end lost 0 bases, the J end lost 2 bases, and 16 bases lay between the germline ends. The germline gives CDR1 ENHRY, CDR2 SYGVKD. The CDR3 is 17 amino acids. The CDR3 DNA is TGTGCCATCAGTGAGTCAGAGGCGGTTACCTTAAACTATGGCTACACCTTC. This translates into CAISESEAVTLNYGYTF.

This clonotype was observed once. The CDR3 DNA reads TGTGCCAGCAGCTCGGGCCCGGGACAGAACTATGGCTACACCTTC. Protein product: CASSSGPGQNYGYTF. This sequence joins TRBV7-3 and TRBJ1-2, with 7 bases matching TRBD1. The CDR3 is 15 residues long. V dropped 4 bases and J dropped 2; count of bases not matched to a gene: 7. From germline, CDR1 is SGHTA and CDR2 FQGTGA.

The chain couples TRBV6-5 to TRBJ1-2; weak D call: TRBD1 (6 bases). CDR1 MNHEY and CDR2 SVGAGI come from the germline V gene. V was clipped by 0 bases and J by 4 bases, with 12 bases between them. The CDR3 contains 15 residues. CDR3 sequence (DNA): TGTGCCAGCAGTTACTCAGGGGGGGGCACCTATGGCTACACCTTC. Translated: CASSYSGGGTYGYTF.

The rearrangement links TRBV7-6 to TRBJ1-6; D is ambiguous. Germline V gene data show CDR1 as SGHVS and CDR2 as FNYEAQ. V shed 3 bases and J shed 11 bases, with 20 bases lying between them. This CDR3 has 16 residues. CDR3 region: CASSLGWGREETPLHF. CDR3 DNA sequence: TGTGCCAGCAGCTTGGGTTGGGGTAGGGAAGAGACACCCCTCCACTTT.

The chain employs TRBV2 and TRBJ1-2, with TRBD1 as a possible D gene (5 bases). Germline V CDR1 and CDR2: SNHLY, FYNNEI. V was pared by 0 bases and J by 7 bases, with 15 bases between. The CDR3 consists of 15 residues. The DNA of the CDR3 is TGTGCCAGCAGTGAAGCGCTTCTCGGGGGAGTTGGCTACACCTTC. This translates into CASSEALLGGVGYTF.

This clonotype is judged medium-sized. The V call is TRBV2, the J call TRBJ2-2, with 7 bases matching TRBD1. Looked up from germline, CDR1 is SNHLY and CDR2 is FYNNEI. The CDR3 has 13 residues. J lost 7 bases, V lost 8 bases, and 7 bases had no gene match. CDR3 loop: CASGTGVVGELFF. CDR3 coding DNA: TGTGCCAGCGGCACAGGGGTCGTCGGGGAGCTGTTTTTT.

V gene TRBV29-1 combines with J gene TRBJ1-3, with 8 bases aligning to TRBD1. With V trimmed by 6 bases and J by 4 bases, 8 bases remained unmatched. CDR1 and CDR2 from the germline V gene are SQVTM and ANQGSEA. The CDR3 totals 14 residues. As DNA, the CDR3 is TGCAGCGTGTACACCGGGACAGGAGGAAACACCATATATTTT. Translation gives CSVYTGTGGNTIYF.

The chain has TRBV10-3 and TRBJ2-1, with D unclear. Germline-derived CDR1 and CDR2 are ENHRY and SYGVKD. This CDR3 spans 14 amino acids. The ends were cut back, 7 bases at V and 8 bases at J, with 18 bases in the middle. The CDR3 region has the DNA TGTGCCATCAATAGGTTCGGCAGCTCGGATGAGCAGTTCTTC. Translation: CAINRFGSSDEQFF.

The chain couples TRBV20-1 to TRBJ1-2; the match to TRBD1 covers 10 bases. This CDR3 is built from 17 residues. Germline V gene data show CDR1 as DFQATT and CDR2 as SNEGSKA (reference sequence). V gave up 6 bases and J gave up 0 bases; unmatched junction bases: 13. The chain's CDR3 is CSAPVEGQGMSNYGYTF. The CDR3, as DNA: TGCAGTGCACCCGTCGAGGGACAGGGGATGTCTAACTATGGCTACACCTTC.

This rearrangement joins TRBV12-3 or TRBV12-4 to TRBJ2-2; D is perhaps TRBD2 (6 bases). The germline V and J ends were trimmed by 8 bases and 4 bases, with 23 bases remaining between them. CDR3 length: 17 residues. The CDR3 loop reads CASVTPTGGGRTGELFF. Written as DNA, the CDR3 is TGTGCCAGCGTTACACCTACCGGAGGAGGGCGCACCGGGGAGCTGTTTTTT.

This chain connects TRBV6-4 to TRBJ1-1, with no clear D. Germline V gene data show CDR1 as MRHNA and CDR2 as SNTAGT. The CDR3 covers 13 residues. The V gene lost 0 bases and the J gene lost 5 bases, with 7 bases spanning the gap. CDR3 bases: TGTGCCAGCAGTGACTCCCCGAGGACTGAAGCTTTCTTT. The encoded protein is CASSDSPRTEAFF.

The chain has TRBV10-3 and TRBJ1-2; tentatively, D is TRBD1 (5 bases). Looked up from germline, CDR1 is ENHRY and CDR2 is SYGVKD. The ends were cut back, 4 bases at V and 8 bases at J, with 23 bases in the middle. The CDR3 has 16 amino acids. CDR3: CAISGIQGKESEGYTF. Here the CDR3 DNA reads TGTGCCATCAGTGGGATCCAGGGTAAGGAATCAGAAGGCTACACCTTC.

The chain employs TRBV24-1 and TRBJ2-1, with no clear D. Deletions cut 3 bases from V and 10 bases from J, with 12 bases between. Germline loops: CDR1 KGHDR, CDR2 SFDVKD. This CDR3 has 13 amino acids. The CDR3 DNA reads TGTGCCACCAGTGATGCTCGTACGGAGGAGCAGTTCTTC. Its translation: CATSDARTEEQFF.

By share, this clonotype counts as large. The chain recombines TRBV12-3 or TRBV12-4 with TRBJ1-2; 11 bases agree with TRBD1. This CDR3 is 15 amino acids long. V trimming: 7 bases; J trimming: 5 bases; junction bases outside the gene matches: 9. The DNA of the CDR3 is TGTGCCAGCACGAAAAGGACAGGGGGCCTTTATGGCTACACCTTC. This codes for CASTKRTGGLYGYTF.

CDR3: CASSVSRLGTGGHQPQHF. CDR3 sequence (DNA): TGTGCCAGCAGCGTTAGCAGATTGGGGACCGGTGGGCATCAGCCCCAGCATTTT. The V call is TRBV7-9, the J call TRBJ1-5, with TRBD1 as a possible D gene (5 bases). This CDR3 contains 18 residues. CDR1 and CDR2 (germline): SEHNR, FQNEAQ (reference sequence). The germline V and J ends were trimmed by 5 bases and 5 bases, with 25 bases remaining between them.

The chain combines TRBV19 with TRBJ1-2; 9 nucleotides line up with TRBD1. Germline-derived CDR1 and CDR2 are LNHDA and SQIVND (reference sequence). The CDR3 contains 16 residues. With V trimmed by 6 bases and J by 6 bases, 14 bases remained unmatched. Here the CDR3 reads CASSMPTGGAFHGYTF. The CDR3 DNA reads TGTGCCAGTAGCATGCCGACAGGGGGGGCGTTTCATGGCTACACCTTC.

V usage is TRBV12-3 or TRBV12-4 and J usage is TRBJ1-1; D possibly corresponds to TRBD1 (5 bases). This CDR3 is 13 amino acids long. Deletions cut 6 bases from V and 11 bases from J, with 19 bases between. The CDR3 sequence is CASSPRQFSSAFF. The CDR3 nucleotides read TGTGCCAGCAGCCCAAGACAGTTTTCCTCCGCTTTCTTT.

This clonotype was detected once. V and J are TRBV28 and TRBJ1-5; 7 bases align to TRBD1. This CDR3 region has 16 residues. In germline, CDR1 is MDHEN, CDR2 SYDVKM. Trimming cost V 8 bases and J 4 bases; bases outside gene matches: 14. The CDR3 DNA follows: TGTGCCAGCTCATTGGGATTAACAGGGGTTAATCAGCCCCAGCATTTT. The encoded protein is CASSLGLTGVNQPQHF.

The gene calls are TRBV3-1 and TRBJ1-5, with D uncertain. The germline CDR1 and CDR2 sequences are LGHDT and YNNKEL (reference sequence). The CDR3 covers 13 residues. The V end lost 3 bases, the J end lost 0 bases, and 3 bases lay between the germline ends. CDR3 nucleotides: TGTGCCAGCAGCCACGATAGCAATCAGCCCCAGCATTTT. This translates into CASSHDSNQPQHF.

The V and J genes are TRBV2 and TRBJ1-5; weak D call: TRBD1 (6 bases). There are 16 residues in the CDR3. Trimming took 6 bases from V and 2 from J, leaving 17 bases between them. Germline V gene lookup returns CDR1 SNHLY and CDR2 FYNNEI. CDR3 in DNA: TGTGCCAGCAGGGGGGAACAGGGTCGTGGCAATCAGCCCCAGCATTTT. This encodes CASRGEQGRGNQPQHF. Full variable domain (missing parts from reference TRBV2 and TRBJ1-5): EPEVTQTPSHQVTQMGQEVILRCVPISNHLYFYWYRQILGQKVEFLVSFYNNEISEKSEIFDDQFSVERPDGSNFTLKIRSTKLEDSAMYFCASRGEQGRGNQPQHFGDGTRLSIL.

V is TRBV6-2 or TRBV6-3 and J is TRBJ1-6, with D possibly being TRBD1 (5 bases). Trimming removed 6 bases from V and 4 bases from J, with 16 bases in between. Germline assignment: CDR1 MNHEY and CDR2 SVGEGT. The CDR3 spans 16 residues. CDR3 region: CASSALGGVYNSPLHF. The CDR3 DNA follows: TGTGCCAGCAGCGCCTTGGGGGGAGTTTATAATTCACCCCTCCACTTT.

The chain uses TRBV20-1 and TRBJ1-6, with a possible D match to TRBD1 (6 bases). CDR1 is DFQATT and CDR2 is SNEGSKA in the germline V gene (reference sequence). This CDR3 region has 16 residues. The V and J ends lost 5 bases and 4 bases respectively, with 18 bases between them. Written as DNA, the CDR3 is TGCAGTGCTCCTATTGGAGGGGGACAATATAATTCACCCCTCCACTTT. Residues: CSAPIGGGQYNSPLHF.

Regarding this clonotype: At one end, the junction sequence differs from germline, possibly due to a read error. The CDR3 here is CATSRVPGQVVLF. In DNA form, the CDR3 reads TGTGCCACCAGCAGAGTGCCGGGACAGGTGGTTTTATTC. The rearrangement uses TRBV15 and TRBJ2-7, with 8 bases fitting TRBD1. Per the germline V gene, CDR1 is LNHNV and CDR2 is YYDKDF (reference sequence). This CDR3 has 13 amino acids.

V is TRBV7-9 and J is TRBJ1-4; a possible D gene is TRBD1 (6 bases). The germline V and J ends were trimmed by 6 bases and 8 bases, with 16 bases remaining between them. The CDR3 is 14 amino acids. Germline CDR1 SEHNR, CDR2 FQNEAQ (reference sequence). The CDR3, as DNA: TGTGCCAGCAGTCCAGGGGATGGGAAGGAAAAACTGTTTTTT. Its translation is CASSPGDGKEKLFF.